This T cell receptor (beta chain) was recovered during a study of T cells expressing NK-cell markers. Study in general: Underlying the TCR beta repertoires were sorted CD3+CD56+NKG2C+, CD3+CD56+NKG2C- and CD3+CD56-NKG2C+ T cells. HCMV seropositivity marked seven of the eight sequenced donors; one was seronegative.

Germline CDR1 is MDHEN and CDR2 is SYDVKM. The length of the CDR3 is 14 residues. After re-calling the 5' RACE reads, TCRdb lists one entry per CDR3 protein, DNA absent. The sample table includes more than 250,000 distinct CDR3 sequences. The sequence derives from a man aged 18 to 30 in good health. J is TRBJ1-1 and V is TRBV28; TCRdb picks TRBD1, but there is no DNA to check that call. The specimen was blood T cells: a sorted CD56 or NKG2C T cell subset, CD4+ or CD8+ T cells, or bulk PBMC T cells (not recorded which). The CDR3 region is CASSLLGVNTEAFF. Combining the CDR3 with reference TRBV28 and TRBJ1-1 gives the whole variable domain DVKVTQSSRYLVKRTGEKVFLECVQDMDHENMFWYRQDPGLGLRLIYFSYDVKMKEKGDIPEGYSVSREKKERFSLILESASTNQTSMYLCASSLLGVNTEAFFGQGTRLTVV.